One sample yielded the 14 T cell receptor beta chains listed below, sequenced in a study of shared clonotypes between healthy human individuals. The protocol was immunoSEQ multiplex PCR, while the TCRdb copy is restricted to in-frame clones and leaves out a portion. The table lists approximately 2.5 million clones, 80% to 95% of them singletons, with roughly 0.39% in the top ten. The sample was naive CD4+ T cells from PBMCs. Subset reported: CD45RA+ positively selected. Receptors originate from a man between 18 and 29 years old in good health. Some clones in this sample may be carry-over from other donors' samples.

Concerning this clone itself: Other DNA sequences of this sample code for an identical CDR3. The chain combines TRBV4-1 with TRBJ2-7; TRBD1 matches 7 bases. The J segment lost 3 bases and the V segment lost 4 bases, leaving 6 bases of the junction unmatched. The germline CDR1 and CDR2 sequences are MGHRA and YSYEKL. The CDR3 is made up of 14 amino acids. CDR3: CASSRRDRDYEQYF. As DNA, the CDR3 is TGCGCCAGCAGCCGCCGGGACAGAGACTACGAGCAGTACTTC.

The CDR3 DNA reads TGTGCCAGCAGCCATCCATTTACTGAGCAGTTCTTC. Translated, it gives CASSHPFTEQFF. The gene calls are TRBV7-2 and TRBJ2-1; unclear D gene. Germline V gives CDR1 SGHTA, CDR2 FQGNSA. V lost 5 bases to trimming and J lost 9 bases, with 11 bases between them. The CDR3 length is 12 residues.

The V call is TRBV29-1, the J call TRBJ2-7; 7 bases line up with TRBD1. In germline, CDR1 is SQVTM, CDR2 ANQGSEA. The CDR3 totals 13 residues. Trimming cost V 6 bases and J 10 bases; bases outside gene matches: 15. The CDR3 sequence is CSVKTGKAHGQYF. DNA of the CDR3: TGCAGCGTCAAGACAGGGAAGGCCCACGGTCAGTACTTC.

The chain has TRBV30 and TRBJ1-2; D is unresolved. Trimming cost V 3 bases and J 2 bases, with 10 bases left between them. The CDR3 extends over 13 amino acids. Germline CDR1 and CDR2: GTSNPN and SVGIG (reference sequence). CDR3 bases: TGTGCCTGGAGCGCCGGGAGCAACTATGGCTACACCTTC. Encoded protein: CAWSAGSNYGYTF.

The rearrangement joins TRBV28 to TRBJ2-3, with 12 nucleotides matching TRBD2. The CDR3 has 17 residues. Germline values: CDR1 MDHEN, CDR2 SYDVKM. The junction had 7 bases not matched to a gene; V was cut back by 6 bases and J by 0 bases. This CDR3 is CASSPGGTSGSTDTQYF. CDR3 in DNA: TGTGCCAGCAGCCCTGGCGGGACTAGCGGGAGCACAGATACGCAGTATTTT.

The rearrangement joins TRBV27 to TRBJ1-1, with 9 bases matching TRBD1. The trim removed 4 bases at V and 6 bases at J, leaving 9 bases unmatched. The length of the CDR3 is 15 residues. Germline assignment: CDR1 MNHEY and CDR2 SMNVEV (reference sequence). The CDR3 DNA reads as TGTGCCAGCAGTTCCAGAGGGACAGGGTCATCTGAAGCTTTCTTT. This translates into CASSSRGTGSSEAFF.

The V gene is TRBV7-8, the J gene TRBJ2-1; TRBD2 agrees at 8 bases. This CDR3 contains 16 residues. The V gene end was trimmed by 2 bases and the J gene end by 8 bases; junction bases not matched to a gene: 11. CDR1 is SGHVS and CDR2 is FQNEAQ in the germline V gene. CDR3 in amino acids: CASSLIREGFGDEQFF. The CDR3, as DNA: TGTGCCAGCAGCTTAATCCGGGAGGGGTTTGGGGATGAGCAGTTCTTC.

The rearrangement uses TRBV2 and TRBJ2-1; D remains unclear. Trimming stripped 8 bases from V and 9 bases from J, with 11 bases between. CDR1 is SNHLY, CDR2 FYNNEI, per germline. This CDR3 region has 11 residues. This chain's CDR3 is CASGKAVEQFF. The CDR3 bases are TGTGCCAGCGGGAAGGCGGTTGAGCAGTTCTTC. Combining the CDR3 with reference TRBV2 and TRBJ2-1 gives the whole variable domain EPEVTQTPSHQVTQMGQEVILRCVPISNHLYFYWYRQILGQKVEFLVSFYNNEISEKSEIFDDQFSVERPDGSNFTLKIRSTKLEDSAMYFCASGKAVEQFFGPGTRLTVL.

The chain uses TRBV11-2 and TRBJ2-1, with D unresolved. V gave up 5 bases and J gave up 0 bases, with 8 bases separating them. This CDR3 has 14 amino acids. Germline CDR1 reads SGHAT; CDR2 reads FQNNGV. CDR3 amino acids: CASSPANSYNEQFF. The CDR3, as DNA: TGTGCCAGCAGCCCAGCGAACTCCTACAATGAGCAGTTCTTC.

This clone was seen just once. The chain has TRBV19 and TRBJ2-5; 12 bases line up with TRBD1. The CDR3 runs 16 residues. J lost 5 bases, V lost 6 bases, and 10 bases had no gene match. The germline gives CDR1 LNHDA, CDR2 SQIVND (reference sequence). The DNA of the CDR3 is TGTGCCAGTAGGCCGGGACAGGGGGCAGTCGGGGAGACCCAGTACTTC. This encodes CASRPGQGAVGETQYF.

The chain uses TRBV7-3 and TRBJ2-5, with 15 bases matching TRBD2. This CDR3 has 19 amino acids. The germline gives CDR1 SGHTA, CDR2 FQGTGA. Germline trimming cut 2 bases from V and 5 bases from J; bases unmatched to any gene: 12. CDR3 sequence: CASSLFPRTSGRASETQYF. For the CDR3, the DNA is TGTGCCAGCAGCTTATTTCCCCGGACTAGCGGGAGGGCCAGCGAGACCCAGTACTTC. The whole variable domain, remainder taken from reference TRBV7-3 and TRBJ2-5, is GAGVSQTPSNKVTEKGKYVELRCDPISGHTALYWYRQSLGQGPEFLIYFQGTGAADDSGLPNDRFFAVRPEGSVSTLKIQRTERGDSAVYLCASSLFPRTSGRASETQYFGPGTRLLVL.

The chain carries TRBV6-5 and TRBJ2-2; D is perhaps TRBD2 (5 bases). V dropped 0 bases and J dropped 7 bases, with 6 bases sitting between them. Germline CDR1 MNHEY, CDR2 SVGAGI. The CDR3 sequence is 13 residues long. The chain's CDR3 is CASSYSSGGELFF. For the CDR3, the DNA is TGTGCCAGCAGTTACTCGAGCGGCGGGGAGCTGTTTTTT.

About this clone: Other DNA sequences of this sample code for an identical CDR3. The chain links TRBV9 to TRBJ2-7; 11 nucleotides line up with TRBD2. V lost 2 bases and J lost 4; bases outside the gene matches: 2. CDR1 and CDR2 (germline): SGDLS, YYNGEE. The CDR3 runs to 14 residues. Written as DNA, the CDR3 is TGTGCCAGCAGCGTGACTAGCGGGAATTACGAGCAGTACTTC. This translates into CASSVTSGNYEQYF.

The chain joins TRBV28 to TRBJ1-5; maybe TRBD1 (6 bases). The CDR3 spans 17 residues. V was trimmed by 2 bases and J by 3 bases, leaving 17 bases between them. Germline CDR1 and CDR2: MDHEN and SYDVKM. CDR3 nucleotide sequence: TGTGCCAGCAGTTTACCCCGGGCAGGGACACACAATCAGCCCCAGCATTTT. The encoded protein is CASSLPRAGTHNQPQHF.